The 21 T cell receptor beta chains in this list originate from one sample, sequenced in a study of T-cell memory formation after mild COVID-19 (dated by TCRdb to about 2021). Libraries were made using 5' RACE. The run used an Illumina NovaSeq 6000. The raw public reads went through TCRdb reprocessing: fastp at Q25, MiXCR clone calling, in-frame beta chains kept. A single entry per CDR3 protein holds the most common genes and DNA from its merged rows. This sample has hundreds of thousands of distinct CDR3 sequences in its table, and about a fifth of those were observed once. The ten largest clones add up to under 15% of the sample. Sequenced sample: PBMCs or a T cell subset sorted from them (not recorded which). Source of these receptors: an adult woman who had mild COVID-19 (a few samples of this study predate the infection). The sample titles of this study are shuffled in the database, so cell type and time point are left out; the donor was told from shared clones.

A few counts support this clonotype. The chain has TRBV3-1 and TRBJ2-6; 8 bases match TRBD1. This CDR3 region has 14 residues. Germline CDR1 LGHDT, CDR2 YNNKEL (reference sequence). The trim removed 5 bases at V and 12 bases at J, leaving 9 bases unmatched. CDR3 residues: CASSSRTGSAVLTF. CDR3 nucleotides: TGTGCCAGCAGCTCACGGACAGGGTCTGCCGTCCTGACTTTC. The whole variable domain, filled in from reference TRBV3-1 and TRBJ2-6, reads DTAVSQTPKYLVTQMGNDKSIKCEQNLGHDTMYWYKQDSKKFLKIMFSYNNKELIINETVPNRFSPKSPDKAHLNLHINSLELGDSAVYFCASSSRTGSAVLTFGAGSRLTVL.

This clonotype was detected a few times. V gene TRBV9 combines with J gene TRBJ2-1, with D possibly being TRBD2 (5 bases). V was shortened by 0 bases and J by 3 bases, with 7 bases between the two germline ends. This CDR3 is 14 amino acids long. CDR1 and CDR2 (germline): SGDLS, YYNGEE. This CDR3 is CASSVEGVYNEQFF. CDR3 sequence (DNA): TGTGCCAGCAGCGTAGAGGGAGTCTACAATGAGCAGTTCTTC.

The chain combines TRBV5-1 with TRBJ2-1; 10 nucleotides match TRBD2. Germline V CDR1 and CDR2: SGHRS, YFSETQ. The CDR3 is 15 amino acids. V shed 4 bases and J 4 bases; nucleotides not matched to a gene: 5. Here the CDR3 DNA reads TGCGCCAGCAGCATAGCTAGCGGGAGTTACAATGAGCAGTTCTTC. This codes for CASSIASGSYNEQFF.

This chain connects TRBV12-3 or TRBV12-4 to TRBJ1-5; unclear D gene. This CDR3 is 14 amino acids long. The V end lost 3 bases, the J end lost 0 bases, and 6 bases lay between the germline ends. CDR3 bases: TGTGCCAGCAGTTTCGCGGGTAGCAATCAGCCCCAGCATTTT. Translated, it gives CASSFAGSNQPQHF.

The chain joins TRBV12-3 or TRBV12-4 to TRBJ2-1; TRBD1 is a possible D gene (5 bases). The length of the CDR3 is 15 residues. V lost 2 bases and J 5 bases, leaving 13 bases between the germline ends. The CDR3, as DNA: TGTGCCAGCAGTTTAAGGGGCGCAGGACACAATGAGCAGTTCTTC. It specifies CASSLRGAGHNEQFF.

This clonotype has ten or more counts. The V and J genes are TRBV5-5 and TRBJ1-1; D gene uncertain. The CDR3 loop spans 11 amino acids. CDR1 is SGHKS, CDR2 YYEKEE, per germline (reference sequence). V lost 4 bases, J lost 3 bases, and 4 bases lay in between. CDR3 sequence: CASSRDTEAFF. As DNA, the CDR3 is TGTGCCAGCAGCCGTGACACTGAAGCTTTCTTT.

This clonotype was seen only a few times. The rearrangement joins TRBV5-5 to TRBJ2-1, with D perhaps TRBD1 (5 bases). V was trimmed by 1 base and J by 15 bases, leaving 17 bases between them. This CDR3 is 13 amino acids long. In germline, CDR1 is SGHKS, CDR2 YYEKEE (reference sequence). The CDR3 here is CASSLTQGSFLFF. CDR3 DNA: TGTGCCAGCAGCTTGACCCAGGGTTCATTCTTGTTCTTC.

The table lists this clonotype with many counts. The rearrangement uses TRBV20-1 and TRBJ2-1, with D tentatively TRBD1 (6 bases). Trimming shortened V by 5 bases and J by 14 bases, and 16 bases separated the two germline ends. Germline V gene data show CDR1 as DFQATT and CDR2 as SNEGSKA (reference sequence). The CDR3 contains 11 residues. CDR3 sequence reads: CSAQGPRVEFF. The CDR3 DNA reads as TGCAGTGCTCAGGGGCCCCGGGTGGAGTTCTTC.

This clonotype was seen more than once but under ten times. This chain connects TRBV29-1 to TRBJ2-3; D uncertain. This CDR3 is built from 17 residues. Germline loops: CDR1 SQVTM, CDR2 ANQGSEA. V was cut by 1 base and J by 4 bases, with 21 bases left in between. CDR3 region: CSVEGGRVRQNADTQYF. The CDR3 DNA reads as TGCAGCGTTGAAGGCGGCCGGGTACGACAAAATGCAGATACGCAGTATTTT.

Ten or more counts support this clonotype. The CDR3 bases are TGTGCCAGCAGCTACCGGGACAGGGTCGGCTCACCCCTCCACTTT. Translating gives CASSYRDRVGSPLHF. The chain carries TRBV9 and TRBJ1-6; TRBD1 matches at 9 bases. The CDR3 loop spans 15 amino acids. V lost 4 bases, J lost 10 bases, and 9 bases stayed unmatched. Germline loops: CDR1 SGDLS, CDR2 YYNGEE.

This clonotype came up a few times. The gene calls are TRBV20-1 and TRBJ2-1; 11 nucleotides line up with TRBD1. Germline V gives CDR1 DFQATT, CDR2 SNEGSKA (reference sequence). Trimming cost V 0 bases and J 8 bases; bases outside gene matches: 9. This CDR3 has 16 amino acids. CDR3 loop: CSARDFGQGALDEQFF. CDR3 coding DNA: TGCAGTGCTAGAGATTTCGGACAGGGGGCTTTGGATGAGCAGTTCTTC.

The chain combines TRBV4-3 with TRBJ2-5; the match to TRBD2 covers 13 bases. The V and J ends lost 3 bases and 5 bases, in that order; junction bases with no gene match: 6. This CDR3 spans 16 amino acids. Germline CDR1 and CDR2: LGHNA and YSLEER. This CDR3 reads CASSQTSGRLGETQYF. CDR3 bases: TGCGCCAGCAGCCAGACTAGCGGGAGGTTAGGGGAGACCCAGTACTTC.

This clonotype was counted a few times. The rearrangement links TRBV24-1 to TRBJ2-7, with TRBD1 matching 8 bases. Germline CDR1 is KGHDR and CDR2 is SFDVKD. Trimming cost V 6 bases and J 3 bases; bases outside gene matches: 9. The CDR3 runs to 15 residues. CDR3 protein: CATSPGQGGVYEQYF. The CDR3, as DNA: TGTGCCACCAGTCCCGGACAGGGCGGTGTCTACGAGCAGTACTTC.

The J gene is TRBJ1-4, the V gene TRBV4-2; D possibly corresponds to TRBD1 (6 bases). V was clipped by 4 bases and J by 5 bases, with 14 bases between them. There are 15 residues in the CDR3. CDR1 is LGHNA and CDR2 is YNFKEQ in the germline V gene. CDR3 in amino acids: CASSLVDRTNEKLFF. The CDR3 region has the DNA TGTGCCAGCAGCCTCGTCGACAGGACAAATGAAAAACTGTTTTTT.

This clonotype has just one count. The V gene is TRBV30, the J gene TRBJ2-7; D call uncertain. This CDR3 comprises 12 residues. V lost 2 bases and J lost 4, with 9 bases in between. Germline V gene data show CDR1 as GTSNPN and CDR2 as SVGIG (reference sequence). The DNA for the CDR3 is TGTGCCTGGAGTAGCAGGTTGTACGAGCAGTACTTC. This encodes CAWSSRLYEQYF.

The chain joins TRBV12-3 or TRBV12-4 to TRBJ2-1; TRBD2 might be the D (7 bases). The germline V and J ends were trimmed by 4 bases and 5 bases, with 12 bases remaining between them. This CDR3 is built from 14 residues. The CDR3 coding sequence is TGTGCCAGCAGTTGGGGGGGCGGGGACAATGAGCAGTTCTTC. Translating gives CASSWGGGDNEQFF.

The sample holds a few counts of this clonotype. The genes are TRBV29-1 and TRBJ2-7; 7 nucleotides line up with TRBD2. Trimming at V came to 4 bases and at J to 8 bases, leaving 14 bases not matched to a gene. The V gene's germline CDR1 is SQVTM and CDR2 ANQGSEA. The CDR3 consists of 14 residues. This CDR3 reads CSVVGGLGDPKQYF. The CDR3 DNA follows: TGCAGCGTTGTGGGAGGACTAGGGGACCCGAAGCAGTACTTC.

The rearrangement links TRBV5-6 to TRBJ2-2, with 7 positions matching TRBD1. The CDR3 contains 15 residues. The trim removed 4 bases at V and 4 bases at J, leaving 7 bases unmatched. Germline V gives CDR1 SGHDT, CDR2 YYEEEE. The CDR3 nucleotides read TGTGCCAGCAGCCCGGGACAGTCCTCCACCGGGGAGCTGTTTTTT. Translated: CASSPGQSSTGELFF.

This clonotype was found a few times. This chain links TRBV5-1 with TRBJ2-3, with 11 bases matching TRBD1. This CDR3 has 16 residues. V was pared by 1 base and J by 6 bases, with 7 bases of the junction left unmatched. From germline, CDR1 is SGHRS and CDR2 YFSETQ. The CDR3 is CASSLRTGGAGDTQYF. CDR3 coding DNA: TGCGCCAGCAGCTTGAGGACAGGGGGCGCGGGGGATACGCAGTATTTT. The variable domain in full, completed from reference TRBV5-1 and TRBJ2-3, reads KAGVTQTPRYLIKTRGQQVTLSCSPISGHRSVSWYQQTPGQGLQFLFEYFSETQRNKGNFPGRFSGRQFSNSRSEMNVSTLELGDSALYLCASSLRTGGAGDTQYFGPGTRLTVL.

This clonotype has just a few counts. The CDR3, as DNA: TGCAGTGCTAGGGACCGACAACAATCGGACTACGAGCAGTACTTC. It yields the protein CSARDRQQSDYEQYF. This chain links TRBV20-1 with TRBJ2-7, with D hard to call. The CDR3 has 15 amino acids. V was pared by 3 bases and J by 3 bases, with 18 bases between. The germline V gene encodes CDR1 DFQATT and CDR2 SNEGSKA (reference sequence).

This clonotype was seen only once. The chain has TRBV12-3 or TRBV12-4 and TRBJ1-2; maybe TRBD1 (5 bases). The CDR3 runs to 11 residues. The V end lost 8 bases, the J end lost 7 bases, and 11 bases lay between the germline ends. DNA for the CDR3: TGTGCCAGCTCCCCAGGGCTTGGCTACACCTTC. As protein: CASSPGLGYTF.